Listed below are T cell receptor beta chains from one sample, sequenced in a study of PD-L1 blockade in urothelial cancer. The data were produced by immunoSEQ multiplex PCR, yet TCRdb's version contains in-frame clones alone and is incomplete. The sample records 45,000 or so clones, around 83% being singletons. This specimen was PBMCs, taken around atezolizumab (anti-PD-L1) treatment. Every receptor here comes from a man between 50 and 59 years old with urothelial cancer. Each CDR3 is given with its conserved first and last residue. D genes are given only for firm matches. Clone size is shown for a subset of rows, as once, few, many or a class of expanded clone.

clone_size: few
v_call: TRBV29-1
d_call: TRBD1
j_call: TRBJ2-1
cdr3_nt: TGCAGCGTTGAACGGCCCAGGGGGTCCCTCTCCTACAATGAGCAGTTCTTC
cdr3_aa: CSVERPRGSLSYNEQFF

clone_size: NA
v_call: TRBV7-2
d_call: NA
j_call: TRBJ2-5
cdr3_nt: TGTGCCAGCAGCCTCATGAGCGCCCAAGAGACCCAGTACTTC
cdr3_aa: CASSLMSAQETQYF

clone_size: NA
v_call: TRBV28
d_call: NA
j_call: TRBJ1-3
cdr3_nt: TGTGCCAGCAGTCCGCTCTTGACACTCTCTGGAAACACCATATATTTT
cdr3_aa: CASSPLLTLSGNTIYF

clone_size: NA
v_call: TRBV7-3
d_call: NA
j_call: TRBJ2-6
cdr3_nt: TGTGCCAGCAGCTCCCAGGCATCTGGGGCCAACGTCCTGACTTTC
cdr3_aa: CASSSQASGANVLTF

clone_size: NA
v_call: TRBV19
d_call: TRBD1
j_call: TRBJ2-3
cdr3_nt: TGTGCCAGTAGCTATTTGACAGGGGCGCAAGATACGCAGTATTTT
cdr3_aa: CASSYLTGAQDTQYF

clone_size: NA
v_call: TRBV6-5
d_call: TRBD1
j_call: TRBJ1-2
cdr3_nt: TGTGCCAGCAGTTCTATACAGGGGACCTCCTATGGCTACACCTTC
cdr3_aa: CASSSIQGTSYGYTF

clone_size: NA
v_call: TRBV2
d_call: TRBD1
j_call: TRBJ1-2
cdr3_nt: TGTGCCATTACGACAGGGGCTAACTATGGCTACACCTTC
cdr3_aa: CAITTGANYGYTF

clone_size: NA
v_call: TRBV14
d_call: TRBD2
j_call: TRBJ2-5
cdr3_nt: TGTGCCAGCAGCCAAGCGGGACTAGTTCAAGAGACCCAGTACTTC
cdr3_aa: CASSQAGLVQETQYF

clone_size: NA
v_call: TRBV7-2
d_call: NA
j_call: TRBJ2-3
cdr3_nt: TGTGCCAGCTCACGAGGGTACACAGATACGCAGTATTTT
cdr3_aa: CASSRGYTDTQYF

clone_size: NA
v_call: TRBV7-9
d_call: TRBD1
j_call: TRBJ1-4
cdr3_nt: TGTGCCAGCAGCTTAGGGGACAGTCCTAATGAAAAACTGTTTTTT
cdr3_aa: CASSLGDSPNEKLFF

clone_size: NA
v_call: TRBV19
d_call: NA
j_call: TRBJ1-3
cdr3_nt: TGTGCCAGTAGATCCAGGAAGGACTCTGGAAACACCATATATTTT
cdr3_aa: CASRSRKDSGNTIYF

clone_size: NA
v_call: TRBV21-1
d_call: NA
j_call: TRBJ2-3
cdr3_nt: TGTGCCAGCAGCCCAACCCGCGGACAGGGTGATAATACGCAGTATTTT
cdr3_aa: CASSPTRGQGDNTQYF

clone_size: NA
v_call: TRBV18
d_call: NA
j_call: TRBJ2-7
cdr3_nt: TGTGCCAGCTCACCAGGGACATCTTACGAGCAGTACTTC
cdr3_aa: CASSPGTSYEQYF

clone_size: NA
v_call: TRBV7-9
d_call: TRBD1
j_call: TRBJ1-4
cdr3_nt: TGTGCCAGCAGCGAGACAGGGGGATATGAAAAACTGTTTTTT
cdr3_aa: CASSETGGYEKLFF

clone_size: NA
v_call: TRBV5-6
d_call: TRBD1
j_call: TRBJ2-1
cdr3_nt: TGTGCCAGCAGCTTAACAGGGGGCGCTTGGAATGAGCAGTTCTTC
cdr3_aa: CASSLTGGAWNEQFF

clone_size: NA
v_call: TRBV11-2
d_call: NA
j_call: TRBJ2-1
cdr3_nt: TGTGCCAGCAGCTCCATTCGGAGGGAGGGGGGCAATGAGCAGTTCTTC
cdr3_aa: CASSSIRREGGNEQFF

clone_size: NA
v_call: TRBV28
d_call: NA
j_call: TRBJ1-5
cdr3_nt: TGTGCCAGCAGTTCGGGGGGTAGCAATCAGCCCCAGCATTTT
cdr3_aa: CASSSGGSNQPQHF

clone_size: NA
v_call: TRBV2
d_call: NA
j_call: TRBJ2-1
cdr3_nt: TGTGCCAGCAGGGGGTATGAGGGGAGGAGGTTCTTC
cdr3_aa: CASRGYEGRRFF

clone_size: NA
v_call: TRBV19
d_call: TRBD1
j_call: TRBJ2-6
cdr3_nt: TGTGCCAGTAAGCCAAGGACAGGCCCCTACTCTGGGGCCAACGTCCTGACTTTC
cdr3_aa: CASKPRTGPYSGANVLTF

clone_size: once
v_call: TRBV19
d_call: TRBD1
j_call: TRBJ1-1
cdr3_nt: TGTGCCAGTAGTTTCAGGGGGACTGAAGCTTTCTTT
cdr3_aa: CASSFRGTEAFF

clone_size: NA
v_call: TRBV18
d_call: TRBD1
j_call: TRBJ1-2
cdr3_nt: TGTGCCAGCTCACAGGGACAGGGTGGAATAGCTAACTATGGCTACACCTTC
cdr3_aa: CASSQGQGGIANYGYTF

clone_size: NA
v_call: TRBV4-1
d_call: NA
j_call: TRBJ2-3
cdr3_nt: TGCGCCAGCAGCCATCCCGACTCTAGGGATACGCAGTATTTT
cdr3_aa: CASSHPDSRDTQYF

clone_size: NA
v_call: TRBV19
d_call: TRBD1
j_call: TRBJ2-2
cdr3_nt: TGTGCCAGTAGTGACAGGGGGCGGAGCACCGGGGAGCTGTTTTTT
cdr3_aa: CASSDRGRSTGELFF

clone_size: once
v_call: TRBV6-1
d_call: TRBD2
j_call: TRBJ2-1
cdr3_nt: TGTGCCAGCAGTGCGCTTGTGGCGGGGGGGAATGAGCAGTTCTTC
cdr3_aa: CASSALVAGGNEQFF

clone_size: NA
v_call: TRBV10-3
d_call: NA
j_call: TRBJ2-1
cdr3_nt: TGTGCCACCCTAGGGCCTTCGGAGGTTAGGTTCTTC
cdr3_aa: CATLGPSEVRFF

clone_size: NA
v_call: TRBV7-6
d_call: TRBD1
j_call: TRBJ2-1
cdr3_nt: TGTGCCAGCAGCAAAGGACAGGGTCGAAATGAGCAGTTCTTC
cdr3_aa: CASSKGQGRNEQFF

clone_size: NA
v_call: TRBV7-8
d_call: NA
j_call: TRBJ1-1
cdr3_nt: TGTGCCAGCAGCTTAGGGGCAGGGGCCATGAACACTGAAGCTTTCTTT
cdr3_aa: CASSLGAGAMNTEAFF

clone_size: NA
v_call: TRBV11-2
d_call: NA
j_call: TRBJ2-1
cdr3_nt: TGTGCCAGCAGCTTAGGAAACCGGGGCAATGAGCAGTTCTTC
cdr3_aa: CASSLGNRGNEQFF

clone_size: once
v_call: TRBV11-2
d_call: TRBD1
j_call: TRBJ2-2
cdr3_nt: TGTGCCAGCAGCTTGAGGGACAGGGGACGAATTCACACCGGGGAGCTGTTTTTT
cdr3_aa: CASSLRDRGRIHTGELFF

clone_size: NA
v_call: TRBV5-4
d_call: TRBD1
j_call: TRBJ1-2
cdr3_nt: TGTGCCAGCAGCTCCCGGGACAGGGGTGGCTACACCTTC
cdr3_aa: CASSSRDRGGYTF

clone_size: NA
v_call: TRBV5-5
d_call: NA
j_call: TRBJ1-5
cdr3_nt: TGTGCCAGCAGTGAAACCGGGAGACTTAATAGCAATCAGCCCCAGCATTTT
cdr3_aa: CASSETGRLNSNQPQHF

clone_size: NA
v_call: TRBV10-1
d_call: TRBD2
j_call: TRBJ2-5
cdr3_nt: TGCGCCAGCAGTTCCCCTGGGACTAGCGGGAGAGAGACCCAGTACTTC
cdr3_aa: CASSSPGTSGRETQYF

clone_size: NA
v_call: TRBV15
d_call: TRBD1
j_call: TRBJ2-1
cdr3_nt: TGTGCCACCAGCAGAGATGAGGGGGCAGTCGATGAGCAGTTCTTC
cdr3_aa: CATSRDEGAVDEQFF

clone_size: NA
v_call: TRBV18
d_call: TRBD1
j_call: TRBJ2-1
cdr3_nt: TGTGCCAGCTCACCACCAAACAGGGGGAACTACAATGAGCAGTTCTTC
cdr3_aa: CASSPPNRGNYNEQFF

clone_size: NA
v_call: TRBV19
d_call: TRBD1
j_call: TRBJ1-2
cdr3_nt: TGTGCCAGTAGTACCGGGGACAGTAACTATGGCTACACCTTC
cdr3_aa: CASSTGDSNYGYTF

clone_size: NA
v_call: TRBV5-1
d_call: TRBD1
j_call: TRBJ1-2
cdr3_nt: TGCGCCAGCAGCTTGGCCGGGACAGCGGGTGGCTACACCTTC
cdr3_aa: CASSLAGTAGGYTF

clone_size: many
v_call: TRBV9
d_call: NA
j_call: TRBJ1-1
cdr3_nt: TGTGCCAGCAGCGATAGTCCAAGTAGTCGCCTTCAATTCGGTGGCACTGAAGCTTTCTTT
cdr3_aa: CASSDSPSSRLQFGGTEAFF

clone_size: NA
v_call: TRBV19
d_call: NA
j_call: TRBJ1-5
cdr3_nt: TGTGCCAGTAGTATAGATCAGGGCGGGCCCCAGCATTTT
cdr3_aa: CASSIDQGGPQHF

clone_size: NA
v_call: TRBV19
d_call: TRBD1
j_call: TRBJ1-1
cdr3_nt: TGTGCCAGTAGGACGGGACAGAGGATTGAAGCTTTCTTT
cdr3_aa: CASRTGQRIEAFF

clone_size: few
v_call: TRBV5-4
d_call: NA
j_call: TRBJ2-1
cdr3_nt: TGTGCCAGCAGCTTAACTAACCCGAATGAGCAGTTCTTC
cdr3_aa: CASSLTNPNEQFF

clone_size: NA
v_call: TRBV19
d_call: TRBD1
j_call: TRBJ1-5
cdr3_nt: TGTGCCAGTAGCGGGACAGGAGCAAATCAGCCCCAGCATTTT
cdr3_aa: CASSGTGANQPQHF

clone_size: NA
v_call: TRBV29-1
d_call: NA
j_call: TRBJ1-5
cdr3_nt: TGCAGCGTTGCTAGGAGTAGCAATCAGCCCCAGCATTTT
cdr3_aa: CSVARSSNQPQHF

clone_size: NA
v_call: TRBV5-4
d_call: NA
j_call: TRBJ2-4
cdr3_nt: TGTGCCAGCAGCTTCGCGGGCAGGGGAAACATTCAGTACTTC
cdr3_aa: CASSFAGRGNIQYF

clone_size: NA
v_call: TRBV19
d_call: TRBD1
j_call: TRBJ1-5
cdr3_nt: TGTGCCAGTAGTATGGGACAGGCGAACAATCAGCCCCAGCATTTT
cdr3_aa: CASSMGQANNQPQHF

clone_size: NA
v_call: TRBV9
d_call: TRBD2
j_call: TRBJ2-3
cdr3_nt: TGTGCCAGCAGCGCGGGGGGGCCGGGCACAGATACGCAGTATTTT
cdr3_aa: CASSAGGPGTDTQYF

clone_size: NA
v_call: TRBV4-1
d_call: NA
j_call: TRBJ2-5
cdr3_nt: TGCGCCAGCAGCCCTAGCGAGGAAGAGACCCAGTACTTC
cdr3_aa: CASSPSEEETQYF

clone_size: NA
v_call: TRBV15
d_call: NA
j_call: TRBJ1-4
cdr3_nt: TGTGCCACCAGCAGAGATCAGGGGTTTAATGAAAAACTGTTTTTT
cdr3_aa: CATSRDQGFNEKLFF

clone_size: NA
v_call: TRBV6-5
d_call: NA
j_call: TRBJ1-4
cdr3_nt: TGTGCCAGCAGTTACTCGACAGCAACTAATGAAAAACTGTTTTTT
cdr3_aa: CASSYSTATNEKLFF

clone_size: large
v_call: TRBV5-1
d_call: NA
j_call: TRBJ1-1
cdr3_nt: TGCGCCAGCAGCTTGTCGGGGAGCGACACTGAAGCTTTCTTT
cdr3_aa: CASSLSGSDTEAFF

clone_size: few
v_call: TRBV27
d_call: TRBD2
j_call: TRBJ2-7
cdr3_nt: TGTGCCAGCAGTTTACTGGCTAGCGGGAGTGCCTACGAGCAGTACTTC
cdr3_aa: CASSLLASGSAYEQYF

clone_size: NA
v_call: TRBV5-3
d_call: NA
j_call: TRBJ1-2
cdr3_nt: TGTGCCAGAAGCTTGGAGGCTACAGGGCCTCTTAACTATGGCTACACCTTC
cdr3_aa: CARSLEATGPLNYGYTF

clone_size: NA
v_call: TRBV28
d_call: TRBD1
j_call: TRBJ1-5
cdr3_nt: TGTGCCAGCAGGACAGGGAGCGGTCAGCCCCAGCATTTT
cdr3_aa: CASRTGSGQPQHF

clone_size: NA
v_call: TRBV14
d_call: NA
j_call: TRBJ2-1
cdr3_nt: TGTGCCAGCAACCAACAGGGTCTCCCCTACAATGAGCAGTTCTTC
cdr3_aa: CASNQQGLPYNEQFF

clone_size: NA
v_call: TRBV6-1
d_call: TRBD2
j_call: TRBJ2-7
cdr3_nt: TGTGCCAGCAGAATCGGGGGGGCGGGGGACTACGAGCAGTACTTC
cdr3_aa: CASRIGGAGDYEQYF